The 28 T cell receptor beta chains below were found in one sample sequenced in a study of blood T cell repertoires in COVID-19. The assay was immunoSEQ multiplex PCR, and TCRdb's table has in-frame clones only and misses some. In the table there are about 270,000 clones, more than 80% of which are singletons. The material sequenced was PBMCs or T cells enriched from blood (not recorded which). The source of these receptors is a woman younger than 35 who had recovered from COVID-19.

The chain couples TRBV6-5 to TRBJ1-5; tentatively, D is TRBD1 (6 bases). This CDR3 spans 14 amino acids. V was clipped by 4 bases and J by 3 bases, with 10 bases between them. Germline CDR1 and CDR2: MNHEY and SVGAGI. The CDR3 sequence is CASSSTGPNQPQHF. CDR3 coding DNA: TGTGCCAGCAGTTCGACAGGCCCCAATCAGCCCCAGCATTTT.

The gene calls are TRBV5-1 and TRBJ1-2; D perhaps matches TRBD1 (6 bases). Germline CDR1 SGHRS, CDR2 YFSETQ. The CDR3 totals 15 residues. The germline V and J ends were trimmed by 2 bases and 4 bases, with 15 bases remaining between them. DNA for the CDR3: TGCGCCAGCAGCTTTCGGACAGAGGTCTTCTATGGCTACACCTTC. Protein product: CASSFRTEVFYGYTF.

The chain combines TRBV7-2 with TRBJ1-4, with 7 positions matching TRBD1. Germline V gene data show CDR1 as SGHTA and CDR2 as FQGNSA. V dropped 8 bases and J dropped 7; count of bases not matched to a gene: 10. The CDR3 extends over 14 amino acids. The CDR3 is CASSLGQTSEKLFF. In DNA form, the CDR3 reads TGTGCCAGCTCCCTGGGACAGACAAGTGAAAAACTGTTTTTT.

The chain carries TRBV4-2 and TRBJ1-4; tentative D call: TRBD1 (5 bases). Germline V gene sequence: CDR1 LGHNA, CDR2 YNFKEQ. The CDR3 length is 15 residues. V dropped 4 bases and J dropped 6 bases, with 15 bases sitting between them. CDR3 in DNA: TGTGCCAGCAGCCCCTCCGAAGGGGAAGATGAAAAACTGTTTTTT. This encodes CASSPSEGEDEKLFF.

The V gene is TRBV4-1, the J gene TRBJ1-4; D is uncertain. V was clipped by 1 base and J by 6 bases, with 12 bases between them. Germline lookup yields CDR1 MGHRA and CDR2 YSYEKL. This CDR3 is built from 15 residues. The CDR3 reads CASSQVEGGYEKLFF. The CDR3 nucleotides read TGCGCCAGCAGCCAAGTGGAGGGAGGTTATGAAAAACTGTTTTTT.

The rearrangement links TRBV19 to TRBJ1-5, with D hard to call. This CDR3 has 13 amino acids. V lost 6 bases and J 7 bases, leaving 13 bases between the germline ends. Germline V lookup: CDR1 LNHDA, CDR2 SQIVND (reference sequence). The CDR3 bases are TGTGCCAGTAGAGACATAGCGCAGCAGCCCCAGCATTTT. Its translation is CASRDIAQQPQHF.

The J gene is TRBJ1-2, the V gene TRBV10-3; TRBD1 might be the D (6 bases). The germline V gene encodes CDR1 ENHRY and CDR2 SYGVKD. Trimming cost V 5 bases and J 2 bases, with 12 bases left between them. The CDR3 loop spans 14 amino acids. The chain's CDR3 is CAISSSTGNYGYTF. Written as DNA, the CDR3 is TGTGCCATCAGTTCTTCGACAGGAAACTATGGCTACACCTTC.

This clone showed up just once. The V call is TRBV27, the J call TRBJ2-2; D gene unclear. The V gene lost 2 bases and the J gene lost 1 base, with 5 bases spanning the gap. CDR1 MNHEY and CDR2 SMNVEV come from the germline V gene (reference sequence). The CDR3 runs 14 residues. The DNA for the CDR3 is TGTGCCAGCAGTTTAAGCCTGAACACCGGGGAGCTGTTTTTT. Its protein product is CASSLSLNTGELFF.

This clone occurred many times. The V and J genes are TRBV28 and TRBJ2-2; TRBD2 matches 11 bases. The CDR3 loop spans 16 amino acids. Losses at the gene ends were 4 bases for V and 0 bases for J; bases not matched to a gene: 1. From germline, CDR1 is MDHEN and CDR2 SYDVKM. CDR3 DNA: TGTGCCAGCAGTTGGGGACTAGCGGCGAACACCGGGGAGCTGTTTTTT. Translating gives CASSWGLAANTGELFF.

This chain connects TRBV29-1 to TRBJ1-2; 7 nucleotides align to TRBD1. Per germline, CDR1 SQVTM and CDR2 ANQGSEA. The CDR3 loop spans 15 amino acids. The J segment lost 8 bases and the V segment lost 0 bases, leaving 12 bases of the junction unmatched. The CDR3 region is CSVEDRQGWRRGYTF. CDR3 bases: TGCAGCGTTGAAGATCGACAGGGTTGGCGGCGGGGCTACACCTTC.

CDR3 sequence: CSARDIPEQYF. In nucleotides, the CDR3 is TGCAGTGCTAGAGACATTCCCGAGCAGTACTTC. The genes are TRBV20-1 and TRBJ2-7; the D is unclear. V lost 0 bases to trimming and J lost 6 bases, with 6 bases between them. Germline assignment: CDR1 DFQATT and CDR2 SNEGSKA (reference sequence). The CDR3 has 11 amino acids.

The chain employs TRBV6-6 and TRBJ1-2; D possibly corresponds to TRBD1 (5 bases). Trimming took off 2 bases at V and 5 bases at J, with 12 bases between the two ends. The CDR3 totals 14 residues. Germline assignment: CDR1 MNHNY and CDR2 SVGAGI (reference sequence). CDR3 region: CASSYDIRQYGYTF. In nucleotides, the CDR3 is TGTGCCAGCAGTTACGACATTAGACAGTATGGCTACACCTTC.

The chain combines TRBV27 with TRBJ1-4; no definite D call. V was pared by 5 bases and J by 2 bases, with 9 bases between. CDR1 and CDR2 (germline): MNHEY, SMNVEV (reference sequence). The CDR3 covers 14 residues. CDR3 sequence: CASSPRQTNEKLFF. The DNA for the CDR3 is TGTGCCAGCAGTCCCCGTCAGACTAATGAAAAACTGTTTTTT.

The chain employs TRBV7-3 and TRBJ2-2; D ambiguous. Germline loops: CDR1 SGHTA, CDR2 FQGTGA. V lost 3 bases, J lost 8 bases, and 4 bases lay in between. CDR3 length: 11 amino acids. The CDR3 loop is CASSFGGELFF. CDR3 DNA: TGTGCCAGCAGCTTCGGGGGGGAGCTGTTTTTT. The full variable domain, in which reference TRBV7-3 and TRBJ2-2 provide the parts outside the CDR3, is GAGVSQTPSNKVTEKGKYVELRCDPISGHTALYWYRQSLGQGPEFLIYFQGTGAADDSGLPNDRFFAVRPEGSVSTLKIQRTERGDSAVYLCASSFGGELFFGEGSRLTVL.

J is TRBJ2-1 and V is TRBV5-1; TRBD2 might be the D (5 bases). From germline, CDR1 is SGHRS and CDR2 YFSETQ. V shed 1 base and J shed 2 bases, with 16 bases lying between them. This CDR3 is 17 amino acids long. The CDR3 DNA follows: TGCGCCAGCAGCTTGACTTCGGGGTCCCTGCCCTACAATGAGCAGTTCTTC. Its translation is CASSLTSGSLPYNEQFF.

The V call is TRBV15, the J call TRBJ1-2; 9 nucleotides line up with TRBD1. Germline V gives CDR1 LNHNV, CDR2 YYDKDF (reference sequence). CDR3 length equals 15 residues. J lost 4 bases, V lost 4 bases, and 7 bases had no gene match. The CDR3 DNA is TGTGCCACCAGCAAACCGGGACAGGGCCCCTATGGCTACACCTTC. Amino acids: CATSKPGQGPYGYTF.

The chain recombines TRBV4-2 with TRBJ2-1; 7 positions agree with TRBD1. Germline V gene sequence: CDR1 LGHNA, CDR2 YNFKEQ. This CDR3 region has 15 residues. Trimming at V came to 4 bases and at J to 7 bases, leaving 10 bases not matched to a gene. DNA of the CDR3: TGTGCCAGCAGCCCTGACAGGGTGGCTGGGAATGAGCAGTTCTTC. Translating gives CASSPDRVAGNEQFF.

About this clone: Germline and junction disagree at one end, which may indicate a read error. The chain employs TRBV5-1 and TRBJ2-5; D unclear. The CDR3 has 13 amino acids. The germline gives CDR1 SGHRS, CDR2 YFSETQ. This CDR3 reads CASSLLVQEPQYF. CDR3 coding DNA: TGCGCCAGCAGCTTGCTTGTTCAAGAGCCCCAGTACTTC. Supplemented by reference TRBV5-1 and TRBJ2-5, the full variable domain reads KAGVTQTPRYLIKTRGQQVTLSCSPISGHRSVSWYQQTPGQGLQFLFEYFSETQRNKGNFPGRFSGRQFSNSRSEMNVSTLELGDSALYLCASSLLVQEPQYFGPGTRLLVL.

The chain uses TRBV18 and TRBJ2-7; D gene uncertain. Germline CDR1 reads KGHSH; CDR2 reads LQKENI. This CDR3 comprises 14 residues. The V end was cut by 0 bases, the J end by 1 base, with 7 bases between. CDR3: CASSPPRRSYEQYF. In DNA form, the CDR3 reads TGTGCCAGCTCACCACCGAGAAGATCCTACGAGCAGTACTTC.

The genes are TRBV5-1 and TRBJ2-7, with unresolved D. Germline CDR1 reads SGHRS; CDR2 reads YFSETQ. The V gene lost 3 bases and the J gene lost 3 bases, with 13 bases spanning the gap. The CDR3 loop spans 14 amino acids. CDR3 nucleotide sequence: TGCGCCAGCAGCTCGAGCCCGCGGTTCTACGAGCAGTACTTC. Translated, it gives CASSSSPRFYEQYF. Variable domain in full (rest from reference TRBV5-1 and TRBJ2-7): KAGVTQTPRYLIKTRGQQVTLSCSPISGHRSVSWYQQTPGQGLQFLFEYFSETQRNKGNFPGRFSGRQFSNSRSEMNVSTLELGDSALYLCASSSSPRFYEQYFGPGTRLTVT.

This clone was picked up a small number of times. CDR3 residues: CASRDRTNYGYTF. CDR3 in DNA: TGTGCCAGCAGGGACAGGACTAACTATGGCTACACCTTC. This chain connects TRBV9 to TRBJ1-2; 7 bases are shared with TRBD1. The trim removed 5 bases at V and 0 bases at J, leaving 1 base unmatched. The CDR3 contains 13 residues. CDR1 is SGDLS and CDR2 is YYNGEE in the germline V gene. The full variable domain, with the rest looked up from reference TRBV9 and TRBJ1-2, is DSGVTQTPKHLITATGQRVTLRCSPRSGDLSVYWYQQSLDQGLQFLIQYYNGEERAKGNILERFSAQQFPDLHSELNLSSLELGDSALYFCASRDRTNYGYTFGSGTRLTVV.

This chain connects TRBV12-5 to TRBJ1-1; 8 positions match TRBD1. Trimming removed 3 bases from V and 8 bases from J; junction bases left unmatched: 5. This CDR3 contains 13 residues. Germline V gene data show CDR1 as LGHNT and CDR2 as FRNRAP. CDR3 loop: CASGFSGTGEAFF. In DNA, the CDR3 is TGTGCTAGTGGTTTCTCCGGGACAGGCGAAGCTTTCTTT.

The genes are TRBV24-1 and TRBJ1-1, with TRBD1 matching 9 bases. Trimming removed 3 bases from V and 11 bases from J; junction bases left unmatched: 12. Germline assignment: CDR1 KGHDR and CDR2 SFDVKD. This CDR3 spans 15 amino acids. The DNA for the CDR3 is TGTGCCACCAGTGATCCGCGGACAGGGGCACGTGAGGCTTTCTTT. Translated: CATSDPRTGAREAFF.

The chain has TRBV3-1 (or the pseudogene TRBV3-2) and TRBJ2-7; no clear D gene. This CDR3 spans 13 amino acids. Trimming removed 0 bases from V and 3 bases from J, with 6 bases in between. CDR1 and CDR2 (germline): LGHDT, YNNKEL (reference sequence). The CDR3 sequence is CASSQESGYEQYF. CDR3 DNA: TGTGCCAGCAGCCAAGAGTCCGGCTACGAGCAGTACTTC.

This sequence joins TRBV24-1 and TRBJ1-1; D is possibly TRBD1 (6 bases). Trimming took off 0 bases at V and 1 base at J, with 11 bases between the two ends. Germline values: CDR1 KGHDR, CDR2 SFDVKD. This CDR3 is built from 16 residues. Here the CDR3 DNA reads TGTGCCACCAGTGATTTGCGGGACAAGAAGAACACTGAAGCTTTCTTT. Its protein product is CATSDLRDKKNTEAFF.

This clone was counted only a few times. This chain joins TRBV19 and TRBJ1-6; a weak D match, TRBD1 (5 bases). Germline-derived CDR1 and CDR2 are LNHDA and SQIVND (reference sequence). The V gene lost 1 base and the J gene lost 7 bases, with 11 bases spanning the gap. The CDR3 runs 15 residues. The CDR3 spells CASSIGGTANSPLHF. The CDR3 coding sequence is TGTGCCAGTAGTATAGGAGGGACTGCGAATTCACCCCTCCACTTT.

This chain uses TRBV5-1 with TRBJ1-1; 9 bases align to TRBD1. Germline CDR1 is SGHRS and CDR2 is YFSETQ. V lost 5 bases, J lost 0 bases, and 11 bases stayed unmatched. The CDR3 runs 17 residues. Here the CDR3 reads CASSHQYRGRMNTEAFF. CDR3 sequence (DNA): TGCGCCAGCAGTCATCAATACAGGGGGCGCATGAACACTGAAGCTTTCTTT.

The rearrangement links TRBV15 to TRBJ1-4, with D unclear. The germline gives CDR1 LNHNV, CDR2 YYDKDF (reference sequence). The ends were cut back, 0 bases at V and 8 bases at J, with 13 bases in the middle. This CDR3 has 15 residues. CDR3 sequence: CATSRDEVRREKLFF. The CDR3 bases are TGTGCCACCAGCAGAGATGAGGTCAGGAGGGAAAAACTGTTTTTT.